What follows are 27 T cell receptor beta chains derived from one specimen sequenced in a study of T-cell memory formation after mild COVID-19. Via MiXCR, TCRdb re-called the 5' RACE reads, giving one row per CDR3 protein. The profile shows around 150,000 distinct CDR3 sequences, roughly 15% of them singletons. The sample was PBMCs or a T cell subset sorted from them (not recorded which). The receptor source for this set is an adult woman who had mild COVID-19 (a few samples of this study predate the infection). Cell type and time point are not known.

This clonotype has more than one count but fewer than ten. The rearrangement uses TRBV6-2 or TRBV6-3 and TRBJ2-1, with a weak D call TRBD1 (6 bases). CDR3 length: 15 amino acids. Trimming removed 2 bases from V and 7 bases from J, with 15 bases in between. Germline CDR1 MNHEY, CDR2 SVGEGT. The CDR3 loop is CASSYRDTYFNEQFF. In DNA form, the CDR3 reads TGTGCCAGCAGTTACCGGGACACCTACTTTAATGAGCAGTTCTTC.

The V and J genes are TRBV7-2 and TRBJ2-1; TRBD1 matches 9 bases. This CDR3 has 16 residues. V lost 4 bases, J lost 6 bases, and 10 bases stayed unmatched. CDR1 and CDR2 (germline): SGHTA, FQGNSA. CDR3 sequence: CASSSERDRDFNEQFF. The CDR3, as DNA: TGTGCCAGCAGCTCGGAACGGGACAGGGACTTCAATGAGCAGTTCTTC.

This clonotype was detected only a few times. The rearrangement links TRBV5-1 to TRBJ2-1; 8 nucleotides agree with TRBD1. Germline V CDR1 and CDR2: SGHRS, YFSETQ. CDR3 length: 15 amino acids. The V segment lost 0 bases and the J segment 9 bases; nucleotides outside the gene matches: 8. The CDR3 DNA follows: TGCGCCAGCAGCTTGGGGCGGACAGGGAAGGGTGAGCAGTTCTTC. Its protein product is CASSLGRTGKGEQFF.

This clonotype was recorded many times. The chain couples TRBV6-5 to TRBJ2-4, with D possibly matching TRBD1 (6 bases). V shed 6 bases and J shed 11 bases, with 11 bases lying between them. Germline values: CDR1 MNHEY, CDR2 SVGAGI. The CDR3 covers 11 residues. CDR3 in DNA: TGTGCCAGCAGCCGGGGACATCTTCAGTACTTC. The encoded protein is CASSRGHLQYF.

The chain uses TRBV4-1 and TRBJ2-1; 8 nucleotides match TRBD2. This CDR3 has 18 residues. Germline V gene data show CDR1 as MGHRA and CDR2 as YSYEKL. Trimming cost V 4 bases and J 2 bases; bases outside gene matches: 13. This CDR3 reads CASSPQFTSGGTYNEQFF. The CDR3 nucleotides are TGCGCCAGCAGCCCTCAATTTACCAGCGGGGGTACCTACAATGAGCAGTTCTTC.

V usage is TRBV7-6 and J usage is TRBJ1-1; D uncertain. Between the trimmed V and J ends, which lost 2 bases and 4 bases, there was a span of 11 bases. The V gene's germline CDR1 is SGHVS and CDR2 FNYEAQ. The CDR3 consists of 14 residues. The CDR3 DNA sequence: TGTGCCAGCAGCTTAATAGGCGGCGGCACTGAAGCTTTCTTT. This sequence encodes CASSLIGGGTEAFF.

The chain is built from TRBV14 and TRBJ1-1, with 8 bases identical to TRBD1. CDR1 is SGHDN and CDR2 is FVKESK in the germline V gene. This CDR3 region has 16 residues. The ends lost 5 bases at V and 3 bases at J; junction bases unmatched: 11. The CDR3 nucleotides are TGTGCCAGCAGCGCACGGACAGGGAATGTGTACACTGAAGCTTTCTTT. This translates into CASSARTGNVYTEAFF.

In its sample, this clonotype was seen many times. The chain joins TRBV5-1 to TRBJ1-1; the D gene is possibly TRBD1 (6 bases). Germline CDR1 reads SGHRS; CDR2 reads YFSETQ. Trimming removed 0 bases at V and 6 bases at J, with 12 bases between. This CDR3 spans 14 amino acids. In DNA form, the CDR3 reads TGCGCCAGCAGCTTGGGGGCCGGGACACCTGAAGCTTTCTTT. Its translation: CASSLGAGTPEAFF.

The gene calls are TRBV7-9 and TRBJ2-1; D unclear. The germline V gene has CDR1 SEHNR and CDR2 FQNEAQ (reference sequence). V was shortened by 5 bases and J by 10 bases, with 9 bases between the two germline ends. This CDR3 has 11 residues. The CDR3 here is CASSPLMEQFF. In DNA, the CDR3 is TGTGCCAGCAGCCCCTTAATGGAGCAGTTCTTC.

This clonotype turned up a few times. This chain connects TRBV15 to TRBJ2-7; D uncertain. Trimming removed 0 bases at V and 3 bases at J, with 9 bases between. This CDR3 has 14 residues. Germline-derived CDR1 and CDR2 are LNHNV and YYDKDF (reference sequence). The CDR3 DNA reads as TGTGCCACCAGCAGAGACCGACGTCTCTACGAGCAGTACTTC. Its translation: CATSRDRRLYEQYF. Full variable domain (missing parts from reference TRBV15 and TRBJ2-7): DAMVIQNPRYQVTQFGKPVTLSCSQTLNHNVMYWYQQKSSQAPKLLFHYYDKDFNNEADTPDNFQSRRPNTSFCFLDIRSPGLGDTAMYLCATSRDRRLYEQYFGPGTRLTVT.

The sample holds a few counts of this clonotype. V usage is TRBV5-1 and J usage is TRBJ1-4, with D possibly TRBD1 on 5 matching bases. The CDR3 is 16 residues long. V was trimmed by 0 bases and J by 1 base, leaving 10 bases between them. The V gene's germline CDR1 is SGHRS and CDR2 YFSETQ. CDR3 amino acids: CASSLGTLGTNEKLFF. CDR3 nucleotides: TGCGCCAGCAGCTTGGGGACACTCGGAACTAATGAAAAACTGTTTTTT.

This clonotype turned up a few times. V gene TRBV15 combines with J gene TRBJ2-7; D gene unclear. Germline CDR1 LNHNV, CDR2 YYDKDF (reference sequence). Trimming took off 3 bases at V and 2 bases at J, with 11 bases between the two ends. This CDR3 has 14 amino acids. The CDR3: CATSSGRTAYEQYF. The CDR3, as DNA: TGTGCCACCAGCAGTGGACGGACGGCCTACGAGCAGTACTTC.

This clonotype was observed many times. The rearrangement uses TRBV7-9 and TRBJ2-7; no definite D call. From germline, CDR1 is SEHNR and CDR2 FQNEAQ (reference sequence). Trimming took 2 bases from V and 7 from J, leaving 12 bases between them. The CDR3 consists of 13 residues. In nucleotides, the CDR3 is TGTGCCAGCAGCTTATCGGCGGATTATGAGCAGTACTTC. Amino acid sequence: CASSLSADYEQYF.

This chain joins TRBV28 and TRBJ2-1, with D possibly being TRBD1 (5 bases). Germline V CDR1 and CDR2: MDHEN, SYDVKM. With 7 bases removed from V and 0 bases from J, the gap between germline ends came to 10 bases. The CDR3 spans 14 residues. The CDR3 DNA follows: TGTGCCAGCAAAGGACAAAACTCCTACAATGAGCAGTTCTTC. Translation gives CASKGQNSYNEQFF.

The rearrangement links TRBV29-1 to TRBJ1-2; D gene unclear. The CDR3 contains 15 residues. Trimming removed 8 bases from V and 2 bases from J, with 21 bases in between. Per germline, CDR1 SQVTM and CDR2 ANQGSEA. CDR3 in DNA: TGCAGCTCATTCCCCCCAGAATATCAAAACTATGGCTACACCTTC. Protein sequence: CSSFPPEYQNYGYTF.

The V and J genes are TRBV12-3 or TRBV12-4 and TRBJ2-1; a possible D gene is TRBD2 (6 bases). V lost 7 bases to trimming and J lost 5 bases, with 15 bases between them. The CDR3 runs 14 residues. The CDR3 nucleotides read TGTGCCAGCACCTCCCGCGGGGCCAACAATGAGCAGTTCTTC. Translation gives CASTSRGANNEQFF.

This clonotype was seen repeatedly, ten times or more. Here the CDR3 reads CASSQEWDRVADTQYF. The CDR3 DNA reads as TGCGCCAGCAGCCAAGAATGGGACAGGGTAGCAGATACGCAGTATTTT. The V gene is TRBV4-1, the J gene TRBJ2-3, with 9 bases lining up with TRBD1. The CDR3 loop spans 16 amino acids. The J segment lost 4 bases and the V segment lost 0 bases, leaving 5 bases of the junction unmatched. Germline CDR1 MGHRA, CDR2 YSYEKL.

V is TRBV15 and J is TRBJ2-1, with D possibly TRBD2 on 7 matching bases. Germline-derived CDR1 and CDR2 are LNHNV and YYDKDF (reference sequence). CDR3 size: 15 residues. Trimming cost V 9 bases and J 5 bases, with 20 bases left between them. CDR3 sequence (DNA): TGTGCCACTATACGTGAGGCGGGGGCCCACAATGAGCAGTTCTTC. Residues: CATIREAGAHNEQFF.

This clonotype was picked up many times. The chain employs TRBV5-4 and TRBJ1-6; D might be TRBD1 (5 bases). Per the germline V gene, CDR1 is SGHNT and CDR2 is YYREEE (reference sequence). This CDR3 comprises 14 residues. Trimming cost V 2 bases and J 4 bases, with 7 bases left between them. DNA for the CDR3: TGTGCCAGCAGCTTCCAGGGATATAATTCACCCCTCCACTTT. Encoded protein: CASSFQGYNSPLHF.

This clonotype was observed many times. This rearrangement joins TRBV7-2 to TRBJ2-6; D unclear. V lost 4 bases, J lost 0 bases, and 1 base lay in between. The CDR3 has 13 amino acids. Per germline, CDR1 SGHTA and CDR2 FQGNSA. The CDR3 loop is CASSSSGANVLTF. CDR3 nucleotides: TGTGCCAGCAGCTCCTCTGGGGCCAACGTCCTGACTTTC.

The rearrangement links TRBV6-2 or TRBV6-3 to TRBJ2-3; TRBD2 is a possible D gene (6 bases). CDR3 size: 16 residues. Trimming cost V 2 bases and J 5 bases, with 17 bases left between them. Germline lookup yields CDR1 MNHEY and CDR2 SVGEGT. This CDR3 reads CASSYVGPGEGDTQYF. Here the CDR3 DNA reads TGTGCCAGCAGTTACGTCGGCCCGGGAGAAGGAGATACGCAGTATTTT.

V and J are TRBV27 and TRBJ1-2; 7 bases fit TRBD1. The length of the CDR3 is 16 residues. Trimming at V came to 2 bases and at J to 9 bases, leaving 15 bases not matched to a gene. CDR1 and CDR2 (germline): MNHEY, SMNVEV (reference sequence). The CDR3 DNA reads TGTGCCAGCAGTTTAGAGTGGAGTGGGACAGTGGGCAGCTACACCTTC. It codes for CASSLEWSGTVGSYTF.

This clonotype was counted a few times. The chain uses TRBV20-1 and TRBJ2-3; tentatively, D is TRBD1 or TRBD2 (5 bases each). Germline assignment: CDR1 DFQATT and CDR2 SNEGSKA (reference sequence). The CDR3 length is 13 residues. Between the trimmed V and J ends, which lost 6 bases and 6 bases, there was a span of 16 bases. This chain's CDR3 is CSAGDGPADTQYF. The CDR3 region has the DNA TGCAGTGCCGGGGACGGGCCGGCTGATACGCAGTATTTT.

The chain employs TRBV21-1 and TRBJ2-2. TRBV21-1 is shown as a pseudogene. CDR3 length: 12 residues. As DNA, the CDR3 is TGTGCCAGCAGCGAGAGATCTCATGAGCTGTTTTTT. Translating gives CASSERSHELFF.

V is TRBV29-1 and J is TRBJ2-7; TRBD1 might be the D (7 bases). The CDR3 has 12 amino acids. The V and J ends lost 6 bases and 5 bases respectively, with 14 bases between them. Germline-derived CDR1 and CDR2 are SQVTM and ANQGSEA. CDR3 nucleotides: TGCAGCGTCAGGGGGGCTCGCCACGAGCAGTACTTC. It translates to CSVRGARHEQYF.

V gene TRBV7-8 combines with J gene TRBJ2-7; 8 bases line up with TRBD2. This CDR3 is 14 amino acids long. V lost 1 base and J lost 4; bases outside the gene matches: 3. Per germline, CDR1 SGHVS and CDR2 FQNEAQ. The CDR3 loop is CASSLEAGEYEQYF. The CDR3 nucleotides are TGTGCCAGCAGCTTAGAAGCGGGAGAGTACGAGCAGTACTTC.

The chain has TRBV5-1 and TRBJ1-1; D is undetermined. Germline V gene sequence: CDR1 SGHRS, CDR2 YFSETQ. V gave up 0 bases and J gave up 5 bases, with 11 bases separating them. This CDR3 contains 14 residues. CDR3 sequence reads: CASSLESMGTEAFF. The CDR3 nucleotides are TGCGCCAGCAGCTTGGAGAGCATGGGAACTGAAGCTTTCTTT. The full variable domain, completed using reference TRBV5-1 and TRBJ1-1, is KAGVTQTPRYLIKTRGQQVTLSCSPISGHRSVSWYQQTPGQGLQFLFEYFSETQRNKGNFPGRFSGRQFSNSRSEMNVSTLELGDSALYLCASSLESMGTEAFFGQGTRLTVV.